The 24 T cell receptor beta chains below come from one sample, sequenced in a study of T cell changes during pregnancy in multiple sclerosis. The data were produced by immunoSEQ multiplex PCR, yet TCRdb's version contains in-frame clones alone and is incomplete. The sample lists roughly 47,000 clones; approximately 94% were seen once. The sample in question was CD8+ T cells from peripheral blood mononuclear cells, obtained before pregnancy. These receptor sequences come from a female donor with multiple sclerosis, enrolled in a pregnancy study.

This chain links TRBV7-9 with TRBJ2-5, with 7 bases aligning to TRBD1. Trimming cost V 1 base and J 5 bases; bases outside gene matches: 7. This CDR3 has 15 residues. CDR1 and CDR2 from the germline V gene are SEHNR and FQNEAQ (reference sequence). The CDR3, as DNA: TGTGCCAGCAGCTTAGTACAGGGGCAGGTCGAGACCCAGTACTTC. Amino acids: CASSLVQGQVETQYF.

The chain recombines TRBV4-3 with TRBJ2-3, with 8 bases fitting TRBD2. Trimming at V came to 4 bases and at J to 2 bases, leaving 14 bases not matched to a gene. The CDR3 has 18 amino acids. Germline V gene sequence: CDR1 LGHNA, CDR2 YSLEER. CDR3 residues: CASSPTLSGSGDTDTQYF. DNA of the CDR3: TGCGCCAGCAGCCCAACTCTGAGCGGGAGTGGGGACACAGATACGCAGTATTTT.

The chain is built from TRBV6-1 and TRBJ2-7; TRBD2 matches at 12 bases. Germline values: CDR1 MNHNS, CDR2 SASEGT. Trimming removed 1 base from V and 3 bases from J; junction bases left unmatched: 1. The CDR3 runs 15 residues. The CDR3 DNA follows: TGTGCCAGCAGTGAAGGACTAGCGGGAGACTACGAGCAGTACTTC. It encodes CASSEGLAGDYEQYF.

The rearrangement links TRBV2 to TRBJ1-2; D uncertain. The CDR3 length is 14 residues. The V end lost 0 bases, the J end lost 4 bases, and 9 bases lay between the germline ends. Germline V lookup: CDR1 SNHLY, CDR2 FYNNEI. The CDR3 protein is CASSEAGARYGYTF. CDR3 nucleotides: TGTGCCAGCAGTGAAGCGGGAGCCCGCTATGGCTACACCTTC.

The chain couples TRBV28 to TRBJ2-7, with D maybe TRBD2 (6 bases). This CDR3 has 15 amino acids. The V end lost 5 bases, the J end lost 4 bases, and 18 bases lay between the germline ends. From germline, CDR1 is MDHEN and CDR2 SYDVKM. The CDR3 here is CASSPIGSLVYEQYF. CDR3 coding DNA: TGTGCCAGCAGTCCGATCGGGAGTCTGGTGTACGAGCAGTACTTC.

The genes are TRBV10-3 and TRBJ1-1; D is ambiguous. The CDR3 spans 14 residues. Germline V gene data show CDR1 as ENHRY and CDR2 as SYGVKD. V was shortened by 3 bases and J by 0 bases, with 8 bases between the two germline ends. For the CDR3, the DNA is TGTGCCATCAGTGACGGTACTCTGAACACTGAAGCTTTCTTT. Translating gives CAISDGTLNTEAFF.

This clone was seen once. The chain uses TRBV18 and TRBJ1-1; D is unresolved. The CDR3 is 15 amino acids. Germline lookup yields CDR1 KGHSH and CDR2 LQKENI. The V end lost 6 bases, the J end lost 1 base, and 15 bases lay between the germline ends. CDR3 residues: CASSPGRIRNTEAFF. The CDR3 DNA sequence: TGTGCCAGCTCCCCCGGGAGGATCCGGAACACTGAAGCTTTCTTT.

V is TRBV7-9 and J is TRBJ2-7; weak D call: TRBD1 (6 bases). Germline-derived CDR1 and CDR2 are SEHNR and FQNEAQ (reference sequence). The V end lost 0 bases, the J end lost 1 base, and 7 bases lay between the germline ends. The CDR3 has 14 residues. Written as DNA, the CDR3 is TGTGCCAGCAGCTTAGCCGGACAGTCCTACGAGCAGTACTTC. It is translated as CASSLAGQSYEQYF.

This sequence joins TRBV4-3 and TRBJ1-1; possible D gene TRBD1, 5 bases. This CDR3 comprises 15 residues. Germline-derived CDR1 and CDR2 are LGHNA and YSLEER. V was cut by 4 bases and J by 0 bases, with 12 bases left in between. CDR3 amino acids: CASSPQGGVNTEAFF. The CDR3 DNA reads TGCGCCAGCAGCCCTCAGGGCGGCGTGAACACTGAAGCTTTCTTT.

The chain recombines TRBV5-1 with TRBJ2-7; maybe TRBD2 (6 bases). The CDR3 contains 14 residues. V lost 0 bases and J 1 base, leaving 8 bases between the germline ends. Germline CDR1 and CDR2: SGHRS and YFSETQ. The CDR3 is CASSLGAGSYEQYF. The CDR3 region has the DNA TGCGCCAGCAGCTTGGGAGCGGGTTCCTACGAGCAGTACTTC.

The V call is TRBV28, the J call TRBJ1-2, with 8 nucleotides matching TRBD1. The CDR3 consists of 17 residues. Germline values: CDR1 MDHEN, CDR2 SYDVKM. Unmatched junction bases numbered 12, after V lost 6 bases and J lost 0 bases. CDR3 amino acids: CASSHRGRGPPNYGYTF. The CDR3 DNA sequence: TGTGCCAGCAGCCATCGGGGCAGGGGGCCTCCTAACTATGGCTACACCTTC.

V is TRBV21-1 and J is TRBJ2-1; the D segment call TRBD2 is taken from the table without a DNA check. TRBV21-1 is assigned pseudogene status. The CDR3 runs to 18 residues. CDR3 DNA: TGTGCCAGCAGAACTCCGCCGGGACTAGCTTTCCCCCCCAATGAGCAGTTCTTC. It translates to CASRTPPGLAFPPNEQFF.

Of note for this clone: One junction end does not reproduce the germline sequence, and a read error may be involved. V gene TRBV15 combines with J gene TRBJ1-2, with D perhaps matching TRBD1 (6 bases). In germline, CDR1 is LNHNV, CDR2 YYDKDF (reference sequence). The length of the CDR3 is 14 residues. In DNA, the CDR3 is TGTGCCACCAGCAGGGGAGGGGGACTCCTCGGGGCCTTCTTC. Amino acid sequence: CATSRGGGLLGAFF.

V and J are TRBV28 and TRBJ2-7; TRBD2 aligns across 7 bases. The CDR3 has 15 residues. Per the germline V gene, CDR1 is MDHEN and CDR2 is SYDVKM. The J segment lost 2 bases and the V segment lost 2 bases, leaving 6 bases of the junction unmatched. CDR3 residues: CASSLELATAYEQYF. DNA for the CDR3: TGTGCCAGCAGTTTAGAACTAGCGACTGCCTACGAGCAGTACTTC. Combining the CDR3 with reference TRBV28 and TRBJ2-7 gives the whole variable domain DVKVTQSSRYLVKRTGEKVFLECVQDMDHENMFWYRQDPGLGLRLIYFSYDVKMKEKGDIPEGYSVSREKKERFSLILESASTNQTSMYLCASSLELATAYEQYFGPGTRLTVT.

This clone was picked up one time. The chain links TRBV6-5 to TRBJ2-1; tentatively, D is TRBD2 (5 bases). V lost 0 bases to trimming and J lost 6 bases, with 12 bases between them. The length of the CDR3 is 15 residues. Per the germline V gene, CDR1 is MNHEY and CDR2 is SVGAGI. CDR3 nucleotide sequence: TGTGCCAGCAGTTACTCTCCTAGCCCCGCCAATGAGCAGTTCTTC. Amino acid sequence: CASSYSPSPANEQFF.

J is TRBJ2-4 and V is TRBV7-9; 8 nucleotides match TRBD1. Per the germline V gene, CDR1 is SEHNR and CDR2 is FQNEAQ (reference sequence). The CDR3 is made up of 18 amino acids. Losses at the gene ends were 4 bases for V and 2 bases for J; bases not matched to a gene: 13. The CDR3 spells CASSSPRTDRVTKNIQYF. In DNA form, the CDR3 reads TGTGCCAGCAGCTCCCCCCGAACGGACAGGGTGACCAAAAACATTCAGTACTTC.

This rearrangement joins TRBV6-5 to TRBJ2-7, with 9 bases fitting TRBD1. Trimming cost V 4 bases and J 6 bases; bases outside gene matches: 10. Germline V gene lookup returns CDR1 MNHEY and CDR2 SVGAGI. The CDR3 spans 15 residues. This chain's CDR3 is CASSSVGQGWSEQYF. CDR3 nucleotides: TGTGCCAGCAGTTCCGTGGGACAGGGATGGAGCGAGCAGTACTTC.

The J gene is TRBJ2-1, the V gene TRBV27; 8 nucleotides line up with TRBD1. Germline trimming cut 3 bases from V and 5 bases from J; bases unmatched to any gene: 12. The CDR3 covers 17 residues. Germline assignment: CDR1 MNHEY and CDR2 SMNVEV (reference sequence). DNA for the CDR3: TGTGCCAGCAGTTTCTCACGGACAGGGTGGATTAACAATGAGCAGTTCTTC. Protein product: CASSFSRTGWINNEQFF.

This chain connects TRBV18 to TRBJ1-2; D unclear. The V end was cut by 2 bases, the J end by 6 bases, with 10 bases between. This CDR3 spans 13 amino acids. CDR1 is KGHSH, CDR2 LQKENI, per germline. The CDR3 DNA sequence: TGTGCCAGCTCACCAGCCTGGGAGGATGGCTACACCTTC. As protein: CASSPAWEDGYTF. The complete variable domain, with remaining parts taken from reference TRBV18 and TRBJ1-2, reads NAGVMQNPRHLVRRRGQEARLRCSPMKGHSHVYWYRQLPEEGLKFMVYLQKENIIDESGMPKERFSAEFPKEGPSILRIQQVVRGDSAAYFCASSPAWEDGYTFGSGTRLTVV.

The V gene is TRBV5-5, the J gene TRBJ1-4, with D uncertain. The germline V gene encodes CDR1 SGHKS and CDR2 YYEKEE (reference sequence). The V gene lost 0 bases and the J gene lost 7 bases, with 10 bases spanning the gap. The CDR3 extends over 14 amino acids. CDR3 DNA sequence: TGTGCCAGCAGCTTGGAGGAGGTCGCTGAAAAACTGTTTTTT. It encodes CASSLEEVAEKLFF.

The chain combines TRBV19 with TRBJ2-1, with TRBD2 identical over 8 bases. The CDR3 consists of 17 residues. V trimming: 8 bases; J trimming: 3 bases; junction bases outside the gene matches: 15. CDR1 and CDR2 from the germline V gene are LNHDA and SQIVND (reference sequence). The CDR3 spells CASSDLGVAGNYNEQFF. For the CDR3, the DNA is TGTGCCAGTTCCGATCTGGGGGTAGCGGGAAACTACAATGAGCAGTTCTTC.

The CDR3 region is CASSQVWMRLAGGGNEQFF. The CDR3 nucleotides read TGTGCCAGCAGCCAAGTCTGGATGAGACTAGCGGGAGGTGGCAATGAGCAGTTCTTC. The chain is built from TRBV4-2 and TRBJ2-1; 13 nucleotides match TRBD2. Germline-derived CDR1 and CDR2 are LGHNA and YNFKEQ. After removal of 1 base from V and 6 bases from J, the junction contained 12 bases not matched to a gene. CDR3 length equals 19 residues.

About this clone itself: The junction shows a germline mismatch at one end, possibly a read error. V is TRBV7-6 and J is TRBJ2-3; 11 bases align to TRBD2. This CDR3 has 14 amino acids. The germline CDR1 and CDR2 sequences are SGHVS and FNYEAQ. The CDR3 sequence: CASSLAGGQDTQYF. The CDR3 nucleotides are TGTGCCAGCAGCCTAGCGGGGGGTCAGGATACGCAGTATTTT.

V is TRBV27 and J is TRBJ2-1; 7 bases agree with TRBD2. Trimming cost V 0 bases and J 4 bases; bases outside gene matches: 9. CDR1 and CDR2 (germline): MNHEY, SMNVEV (reference sequence). This CDR3 contains 17 residues. The CDR3 sequence: CASSLSIGLAVYNEQFF. The CDR3 bases are TGTGCCAGCAGTTTATCGATCGGGCTAGCGGTATACAATGAGCAGTTCTTC.